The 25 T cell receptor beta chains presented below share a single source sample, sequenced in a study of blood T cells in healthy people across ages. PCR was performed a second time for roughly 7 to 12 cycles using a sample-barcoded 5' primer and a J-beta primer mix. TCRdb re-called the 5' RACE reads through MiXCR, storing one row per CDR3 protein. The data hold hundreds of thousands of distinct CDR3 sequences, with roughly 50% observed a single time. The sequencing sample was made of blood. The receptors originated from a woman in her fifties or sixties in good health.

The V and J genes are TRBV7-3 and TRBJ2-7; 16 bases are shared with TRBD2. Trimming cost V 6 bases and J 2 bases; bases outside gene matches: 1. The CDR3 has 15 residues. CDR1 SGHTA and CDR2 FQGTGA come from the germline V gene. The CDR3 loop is CASRGLAGGPYEQYF. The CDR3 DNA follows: TGTGCCAGCAGGGGACTAGCGGGAGGGCCCTACGAGCAGTACTTC.

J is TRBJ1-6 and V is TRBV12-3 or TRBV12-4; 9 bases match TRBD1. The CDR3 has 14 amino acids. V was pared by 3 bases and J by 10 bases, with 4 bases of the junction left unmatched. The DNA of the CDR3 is TGTGCCAGCAGTTTGGGACAGGGCAGGTCACCCCTCCACTTT. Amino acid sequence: CASSLGQGRSPLHF.

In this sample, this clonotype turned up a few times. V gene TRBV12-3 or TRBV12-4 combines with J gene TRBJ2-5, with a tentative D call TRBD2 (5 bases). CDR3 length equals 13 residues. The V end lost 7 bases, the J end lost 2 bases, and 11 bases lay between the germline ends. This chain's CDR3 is CASKRDGQETQYF. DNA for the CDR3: TGTGCCAGCAAACGGGATGGGCAAGAGACCCAGTACTTC.

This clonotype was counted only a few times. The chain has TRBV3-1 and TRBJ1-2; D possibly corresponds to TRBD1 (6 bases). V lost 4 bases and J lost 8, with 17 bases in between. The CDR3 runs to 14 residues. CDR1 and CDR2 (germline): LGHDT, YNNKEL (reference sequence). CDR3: CASSLRDTGTGYTF. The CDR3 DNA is TGTGCCAGCAGCCTCCGGGACACGGGCACAGGCTACACCTTC.

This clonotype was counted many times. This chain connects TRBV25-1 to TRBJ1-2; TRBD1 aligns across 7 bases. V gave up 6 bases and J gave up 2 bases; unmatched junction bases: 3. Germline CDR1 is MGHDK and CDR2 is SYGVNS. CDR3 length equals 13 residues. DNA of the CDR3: TGTGCCAGCAGCCCACAGGGGAACTATGGCTACACCTTC. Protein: CASSPQGNYGYTF.

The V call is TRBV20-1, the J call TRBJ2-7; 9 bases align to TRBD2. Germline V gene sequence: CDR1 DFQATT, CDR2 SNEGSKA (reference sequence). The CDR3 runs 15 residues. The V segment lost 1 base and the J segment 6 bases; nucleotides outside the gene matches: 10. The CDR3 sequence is CSARVPGTSSSEQYF. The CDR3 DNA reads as TGCAGTGCTAGAGTACCGGGGACTAGCTCTTCCGAGCAGTACTTC.

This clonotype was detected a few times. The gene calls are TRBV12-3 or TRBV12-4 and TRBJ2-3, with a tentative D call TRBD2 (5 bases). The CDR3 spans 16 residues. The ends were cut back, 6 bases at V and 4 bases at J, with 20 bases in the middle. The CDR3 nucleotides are TGTGCCAGCAGCCCATCAAGCGGAATGAACGCAGATACGCAGTATTTT. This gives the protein CASSPSSGMNADTQYF.

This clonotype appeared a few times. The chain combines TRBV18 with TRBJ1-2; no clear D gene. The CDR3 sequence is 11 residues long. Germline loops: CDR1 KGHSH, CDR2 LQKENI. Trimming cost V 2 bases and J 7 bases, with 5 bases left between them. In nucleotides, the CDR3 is TGTGCCAGCTCACCATCAGCTGGCTACACCTTC. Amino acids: CASSPSAGYTF.

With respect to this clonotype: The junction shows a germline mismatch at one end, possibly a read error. Here the CDR3 reads CSTRVSGSDTQYF. CDR3 bases: TGCAGTACTAGAGTGTCAGGGTCAGATACGCAGTATTTT. The chain links TRBV20-1 to TRBJ2-3; the D call may be TRBD1 or TRBD2 (5 bases each). The CDR3 contains 13 residues. The germline V gene encodes CDR1 DFQATT and CDR2 SNEGSKA (reference sequence).

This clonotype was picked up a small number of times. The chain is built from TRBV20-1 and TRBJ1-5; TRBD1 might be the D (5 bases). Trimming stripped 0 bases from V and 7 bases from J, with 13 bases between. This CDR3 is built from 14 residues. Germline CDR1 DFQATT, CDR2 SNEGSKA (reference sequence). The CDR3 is CSAREGIDSQPQHF. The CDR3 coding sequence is TGCAGTGCTAGAGAAGGGATAGACAGCCAGCCCCAGCATTTT.

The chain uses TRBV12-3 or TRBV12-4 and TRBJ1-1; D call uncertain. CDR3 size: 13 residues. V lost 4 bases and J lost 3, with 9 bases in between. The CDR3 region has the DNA TGTGCCAGCAGTTACGGTAGATACACTGAAGCTTTCTTT. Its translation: CASSYGRYTEAFF.

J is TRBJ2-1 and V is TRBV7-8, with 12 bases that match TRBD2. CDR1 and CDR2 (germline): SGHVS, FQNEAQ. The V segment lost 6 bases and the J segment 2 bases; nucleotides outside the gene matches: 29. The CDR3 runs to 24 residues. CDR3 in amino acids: CASSPGPGTGFFLAGGGTYNEQFF. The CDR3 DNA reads TGTGCCAGCAGTCCGGGCCCCGGGACAGGGTTTTTCCTAGCGGGAGGGGGGACCTACAATGAGCAGTTCTTC.

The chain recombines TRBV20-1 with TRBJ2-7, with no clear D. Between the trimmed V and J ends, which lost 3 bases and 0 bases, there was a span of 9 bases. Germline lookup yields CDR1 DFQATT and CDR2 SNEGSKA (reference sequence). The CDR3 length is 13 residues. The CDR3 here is CSASTRNSYEQYF. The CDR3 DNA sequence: TGCAGTGCTAGTACGAGAAACTCCTACGAGCAGTACTTC.

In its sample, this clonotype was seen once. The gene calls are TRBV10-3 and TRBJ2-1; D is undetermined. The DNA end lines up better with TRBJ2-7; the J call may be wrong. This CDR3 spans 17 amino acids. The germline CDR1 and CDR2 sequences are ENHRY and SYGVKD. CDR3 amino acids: CAISVSLGSATYNEQYF. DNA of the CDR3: TGTGCCATCAGTGTCTCCCTAGGATCCGCAACTTACAATGAGCAGTACTTC.

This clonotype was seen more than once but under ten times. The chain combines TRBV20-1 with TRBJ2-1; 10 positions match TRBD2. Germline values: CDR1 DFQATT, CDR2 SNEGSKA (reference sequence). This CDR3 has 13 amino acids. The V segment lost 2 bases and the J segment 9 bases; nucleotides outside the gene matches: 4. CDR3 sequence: CSARPSGSCEQFF. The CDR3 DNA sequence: TGCAGTGCTAGACCTAGCGGGAGCTGTGAGCAGTTCTTC.

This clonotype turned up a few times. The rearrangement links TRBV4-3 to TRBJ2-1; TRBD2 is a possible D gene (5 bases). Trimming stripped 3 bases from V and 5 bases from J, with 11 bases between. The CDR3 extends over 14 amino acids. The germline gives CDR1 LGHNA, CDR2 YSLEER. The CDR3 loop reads CASSQGLLDNEQFF. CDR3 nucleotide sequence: TGCGCCAGCAGCCAGGGCCTACTAGACAATGAGCAGTTCTTC.

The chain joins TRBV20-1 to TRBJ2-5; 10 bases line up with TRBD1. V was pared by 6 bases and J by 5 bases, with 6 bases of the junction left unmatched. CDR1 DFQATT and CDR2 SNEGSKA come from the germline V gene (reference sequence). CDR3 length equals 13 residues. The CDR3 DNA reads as TGCAGTGCCCTGGGACAGGGGCATGAGACCCAGTACTTC. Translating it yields CSALGQGHETQYF.

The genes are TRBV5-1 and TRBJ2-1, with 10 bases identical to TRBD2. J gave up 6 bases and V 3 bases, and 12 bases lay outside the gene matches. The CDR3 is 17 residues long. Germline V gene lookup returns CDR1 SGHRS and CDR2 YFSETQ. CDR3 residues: CASSSNNQTSGSNEQFF. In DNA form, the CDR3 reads TGCGCCAGCAGCTCCAACAACCAGACTAGCGGGTCCAATGAGCAGTTCTTC.

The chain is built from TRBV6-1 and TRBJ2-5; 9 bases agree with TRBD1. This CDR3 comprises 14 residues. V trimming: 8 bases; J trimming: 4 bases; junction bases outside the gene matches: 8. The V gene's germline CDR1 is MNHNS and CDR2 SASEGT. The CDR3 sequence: CASGRDRDPETQYF. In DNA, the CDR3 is TGTGCCAGCGGACGGGACAGGGACCCAGAGACCCAGTACTTC.

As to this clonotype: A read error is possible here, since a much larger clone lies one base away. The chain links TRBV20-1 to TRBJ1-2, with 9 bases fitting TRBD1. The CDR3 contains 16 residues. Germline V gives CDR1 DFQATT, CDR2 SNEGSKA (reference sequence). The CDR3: CSAKTGGMVAKYGYTF. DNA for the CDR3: TGCAGTGCTAAAACAGGGGGCATGGTGGCTAAGTATGGCTACACCTTC.

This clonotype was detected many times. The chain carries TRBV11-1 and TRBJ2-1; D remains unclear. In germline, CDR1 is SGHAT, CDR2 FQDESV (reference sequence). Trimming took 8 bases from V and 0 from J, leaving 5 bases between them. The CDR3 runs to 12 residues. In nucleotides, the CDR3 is TGTGCCAGCGAGAGCTCCTACAATGAGCAGTTCTTC. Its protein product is CASESSYNEQFF. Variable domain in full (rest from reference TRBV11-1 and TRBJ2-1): EAEVAQSPRYKITEKSQAVAFWCDPISGHATLYWYRQILGQGPELLVQFQDESVVDDSQLPKDRFSAERLKGVDSTLKIQPAELGDSAMYLCASESSYNEQFFGPGTRLTVL.

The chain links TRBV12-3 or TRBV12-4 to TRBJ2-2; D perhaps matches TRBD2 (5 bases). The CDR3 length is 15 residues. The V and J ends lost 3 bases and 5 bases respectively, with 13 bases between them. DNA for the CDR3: TGTGCCAGCAGTTTCGTACTAGATGGGACCGGGGAGCTGTTTTTT. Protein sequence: CASSFVLDGTGELFF.

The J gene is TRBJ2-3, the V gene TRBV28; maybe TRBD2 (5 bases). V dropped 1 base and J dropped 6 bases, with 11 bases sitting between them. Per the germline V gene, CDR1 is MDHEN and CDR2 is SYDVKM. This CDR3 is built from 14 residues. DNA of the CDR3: TGTGCCAGCAGTTTATCCGGGAATACGGATACGCAGTATTTT. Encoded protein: CASSLSGNTDTQYF.

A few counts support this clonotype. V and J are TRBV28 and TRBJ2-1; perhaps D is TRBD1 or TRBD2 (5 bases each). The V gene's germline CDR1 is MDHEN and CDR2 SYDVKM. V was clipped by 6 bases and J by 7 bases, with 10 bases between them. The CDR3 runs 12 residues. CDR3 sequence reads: CASRLAGNEQFF. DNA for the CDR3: TGTGCCAGCAGGCTAGCAGGGAATGAGCAGTTCTTC.

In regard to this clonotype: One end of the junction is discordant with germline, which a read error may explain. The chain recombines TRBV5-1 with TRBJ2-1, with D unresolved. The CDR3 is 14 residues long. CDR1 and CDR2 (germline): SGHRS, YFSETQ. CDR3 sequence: CASSLSVSYNGQFF. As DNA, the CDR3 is TGCGCCAGCAGCTTGTCCGTCAGCTACAATGGGCAGTTCTTC.